The sequence of this T cell receptor beta chain was determined in a study of beta chain features in type 1 diabetes (dated by TCRdb to 2016 to 2019). With respect to the entire study: Mean age, gender distribution, total cell number and subset yield did not differ between patients and healthy donors. Across all samples, 90 million to 130 million sorted cells were examined, and cell number per subset correlated strongly with RNA yield. The study compared the TCRB repertoires of sorted circulating CD4+ T cell subsets in recently diagnosed type 1 diabetes patients with those in matched healthy donors. Regulatory and stem cell-like memory subsets were isolated from only 8 patients and about eight healthy donors, whereas naive and central memory subsets came from all 30 or so donors.

All of the isolated RNA was reverse transcribed with the High Capacity cDNA Reverse Transcription Kit, so expressed TCRB transcripts were sequenced. Naive, central memory and regulatory T cell samples underwent deep immunoSEQ sequencing, averaging around 4 million total reads per sample. After sorted cells were lysed in RLT buffer, RNA was extracted with DNase-treated RNeasy Micro or Mini kits, with the choice depending on cell number. To prevent cross-contamination, every cell subset was processed on its own, while patient and healthy donor samples were processed together. TCRB sequences were amplified from cDNA with the immunoSEQ multiplex PCR, producing 87-bp fragments spanning the CDR3 region. Sequencing of the amplicons was performed on the Illumina HiSeq platform. The authors' pipeline ran thus. PCR bias was computationally corrected using synthetic template baselines, reads within Hamming distance 2 were collapsed, and singletons that could not be merged were discarded. By aligning reads against IMGT, V, D and J genes, CDR3 length, and insertions or deletions at six rearrangement sites were assigned. Clonotype counts were normalized to sorted cell number within each subset before computing true diversity and Gini coefficients with the tcR R package. The overlap coefficient, calculated on TCRB nucleotide sequences, was used to quantify repertoire sharing. Out-of-frame TCRB sequences from naive cells were analyzed as a proxy for the pre-selection repertoire. TCRdb stores this immuneACCESS table with in-frame sequences only. Part of the clones is absent; in the studies checked, under half of the shortfall reflects unresolved V genes, and no reason is known for the rest. The DNA was the basis for D and trimming; V, J and clone size are from that table. Within this sample are 120,000 to 150,000 clones, with about 9.4% of them counted one time only. 1.3% of the sample is in the top ten clones.

Results the study describes overall, beyond this receptor: Because the HLA sub-analyses included only small numbers of individuals, any influence of HLA type on TCRB rearrangement was left unresolved. Because cDNA was sequenced instead of genomic DNA, activated cells with high expression could be over-represented, although the groups did not differ in activation or CD3 levels. Patients with type 1 diabetes made fewer insertions and deleted more nucleotides at VDJ recombination sites, implying thymic rearrangement abnormalities. Shorter templates might be favored by PCR, yet because patient and control samples were amplified and corrected together, any such skew would affect both groups equally. In all four CD4+ subsets, TCRB CDR3 length was moderately but significantly shorter in type 1 diabetes patients. Naive, central memory and regulatory TCRB repertoires appeared to be more alike among patients than among healthy donors.

From a lookup of the germline V gene, CDR1 and CDR2 are MNHEY and SVGAGI. The CDR3 holds 15 amino acids from the cysteine to the phenylalanine. Only the CDR3 portion is preserved as DNA: 45 bases, with reading frame beginning at the first base. Germline trimming: 7 bases from V, 5 bases from J; junction bases outside gene matches: 10. Regarding this clone: No antigen is known for it. The sample holds no much larger clone one base away, and base qualities are not on file.

From each donor, a single peripheral blood sample of approximately 110 mL on average was drawn into heparinised tubes. A BD FACSAria II and a panel including CD45RO, CCR7, CD25, CD127, CD95 and CD27 were used to sort naive, central memory, regulatory and stem cell-like memory CD4+ T cells. Purity was above 95% for every sorted population. PBMCs were separated immediately by Lymphoprep density gradient centrifugation and were stained directly, without being cultured. So that batch effects would be minimized, each experiment stained and sorted samples in pairs, pairing one healthy donor with one patient.

The receptor was derived from a man between 18 and 35 years old in good health. The source material was naive CD4+ T cells from blood. The cell subset or site tag for this specimen amounts to: true naive CD4+ T cells. The V and J genes are TRBV6-5 and TRBJ2-7; 11 middle bases align to TRBD1. The nucleotides read TGTGCCAGCAACCCCCGGGACAGGGGGTTCCACGAGCAGTACTTC. Its product reads: CASNPRDRGFHEQYF.